These 29 T cell receptor beta chains were sequenced from one sample in a study of T cell repertoires in cytomegalovirus infection (dated by TCRdb to the late 2010s). Their specific antigens are unknown. The sample's treatment or condition label is to be understood as: in vitro stimulation with specific CMV peptide epitopes to enrich CMV-specific T cells. TCRdb records Illumina HiSeq 1500 as the sequencer. Starting from the raw public reads, TCRdb applied fastp trimming at Q25, assembled clones with MiXCR and retained in-frame beta chains. One record per CDR3 amino acid sequence lists the most common genes and DNA. The sample yields some 150,000 distinct CDR3 sequences; 32% were counted once. The ten largest clones add up to 45% to 55% of the sample. The sequenced sample was CD8+ T cells from cultured PBMCs, obtained from culture after CMV antigen stimulation. The receptors come from a human donor in good health (CMV status not recorded). Some clones in this sample may be carry-over from other donors' samples.

The V and J genes are TRBV18 and TRBJ1-1, with a possible D match to TRBD1 (6 bases). This CDR3 comprises 13 residues. The germline V gene encodes CDR1 KGHSH and CDR2 LQKENI. Trimming pared 3 bases from V and 4 bases from J, leaving 9 bases between. CDR3 bases: TGTGCCAGCTCACCCGGGACACTCACTGAAGCTTTCTTT. It yields the protein CASSPGTLTEAFF.

On this clonotype itself: A read error may account for a junction end that differs from germline. The J gene is TRBJ1-3, the V gene TRBV2; possible D gene TRBD1, 6 bases. Looked up from germline, CDR1 is SNHLY and CDR2 is FYNNEI. CDR3 length: 16 residues. CDR3 residues: CASSEVHTGFGNTIYF. CDR3 nucleotides: TGTGCCAGCAGCGAAGTCCACACAGGGTTCGGAAACACCATATATTTT.

The chain links TRBV27 to TRBJ2-7, with D tentatively TRBD1 (6 bases). Trimming left V 3 bases short and J 2 bases short, with 11 bases between. Germline-derived CDR1 and CDR2 are MNHEY and SMNVEV (reference sequence). This CDR3 has 14 residues. The CDR3 DNA sequence: TGTGCCAGCAGTTTCTGGCAGGGGCCCTACGAGCAGTACTTC. It specifies CASSFWQGPYEQYF.

This clonotype showed up just once. The chain has TRBV27 and TRBJ2-2; no reliable D call. Germline V gene sequence: CDR1 MNHEY, CDR2 SMNVEV (reference sequence). V gave up 3 bases and J gave up 4 bases, with 9 bases separating them. The CDR3 runs 14 residues. This chain's CDR3 is CASSFLGITGELFF. CDR3 DNA sequence: TGTGCCAGCAGTTTCCTAGGGATCACCGGGGAGCTGTTTTTT.

This clonotype appeared many times. The CDR3 loop reads CSATADGGSYNEQFF. In nucleotides, the CDR3 is TGCAGTGCTACCGCTGACGGAGGGTCCTACAATGAGCAGTTCTTC. The chain couples TRBV20-1 to TRBJ2-1; D might be TRBD2 (6 bases). The germline gives CDR1 DFQATT, CDR2 SNEGSKA (reference sequence). The CDR3 spans 15 residues. Trimming pared 4 bases from V and 1 base from J, leaving 14 bases between.

The J gene is TRBJ1-6, the V gene TRBV27; D is unresolved. V lost 3 bases and J 7 bases, leaving 7 bases between the germline ends. This CDR3 spans 13 amino acids. CDR1 and CDR2 (germline): MNHEY, SMNVEV (reference sequence). CDR3 loop: CASSLGFNSPLHF. In DNA, the CDR3 is TGTGCCAGCAGTTTGGGATTCAATTCACCCCTCCACTTT.

This clonotype has a count of ten or more. J is TRBJ2-7 and V is TRBV27, with 9 bases fitting TRBD1. Germline V gene lookup returns CDR1 MNHEY and CDR2 SMNVEV (reference sequence). The CDR3 loop spans 14 amino acids. The ends lost 3 bases at V and 6 bases at J; junction bases unmatched: 6. The CDR3 region has the DNA TGTGCCAGCAGTTTTTCAGGACAGGGGTTCGAGCAGTACTTC. Amino acids: CASSFSGQGFEQYF.

The chain links TRBV6-5 to TRBJ1-2; D may be TRBD1 (6 bases). V lost 0 bases to trimming and J lost 4 bases, with 9 bases between them. Germline CDR1 and CDR2: MNHEY and SVGAGI. The CDR3 is 14 residues long. CDR3 amino acids: CASSYSSRGYGYTF. The CDR3 nucleotides are TGTGCCAGCAGTTACTCAAGCAGGGGCTATGGCTACACCTTC.

This clonotype was detected only a few times. The chain uses TRBV12-3 or TRBV12-4 and TRBJ1-4; unclear D gene. This CDR3 region has 14 residues. V lost 4 bases and J lost 6, with 12 bases in between. This chain's CDR3 is CASSSTGHDEKLFF. The DNA of the CDR3 is TGTGCCAGCAGTTCTACCGGGCATGATGAAAAACTGTTTTTT.

This chain connects TRBV13 to TRBJ1-4; D not certain. The CDR3 loop spans 13 amino acids. Germline V gene data show CDR1 as PRHDT and CDR2 as FYEKMQ (reference sequence). The V and J ends lost 5 bases and 7 bases respectively, with 11 bases between them. The CDR3 DNA reads as TGTGCCAGCAGCCCTGAGGCCGGTGAAAAACTGTTTTTT. Amino acids: CASSPEAGEKLFF.

The rearrangement joins TRBV7-2 to TRBJ2-3; 7 bases are a match to TRBD1. V shed 5 bases, J shed 12 bases, and the junction held 17 bases outside the gene matches. CDR1 is SGHTA, CDR2 FQGNSA, per germline. The CDR3 runs to 15 residues. The CDR3 DNA sequence: TGTGCCAGCAGCATCCTAAACAGGGGCAACCCGTCTCAGTATTTT. It codes for CASSILNRGNPSQYF.

This clonotype has a handful of counts. The gene calls are TRBV11-3 and TRBJ2-1, with D perhaps matching TRBD1 or TRBD2 (5 bases each). The CDR3 contains 12 residues. CDR1 and CDR2 (germline): SGHNT, YENEEA. Trimming removed 2 bases at V and 8 bases at J, with 7 bases between. The CDR3 sequence is CASSLRGDEQFF. The CDR3 nucleotides are TGTGCCAGCAGCTTAAGGGGAGATGAGCAGTTCTTC.

This CDR3 reads CASSLLAGSPYNEQFF. CDR3 DNA: TGTGCCAGCAGTTTACTAGCAGGGTCACCCTACAATGAGCAGTTCTTC. The V call is TRBV28, the J call TRBJ2-1, with D possibly called TRBD1 or TRBD2 (5 bases each). Per the germline V gene, CDR1 is MDHEN and CDR2 is SYDVKM. V lost 2 bases and J lost 2, with 13 bases in between. The CDR3 extends over 16 amino acids.

This chain connects TRBV12-3 or TRBV12-4 to TRBJ1-1, with D perhaps matching TRBD1 (6 bases). The CDR3 sequence is 14 residues long. Trimming took off 6 bases at V and 0 bases at J, with 11 bases between the two ends. The CDR3 protein is CASRIGGLNTEAFF. Written as DNA, the CDR3 is TGTGCCAGCAGAATCGGGGGCCTGAACACTGAAGCTTTCTTT.

The chain couples TRBV6-5 to TRBJ1-2, with D possibly matching TRBD1 (5 bases). This CDR3 contains 15 residues. V was pared by 2 bases and J by 5 bases, with 15 bases between. The germline CDR1 and CDR2 sequences are MNHEY and SVGAGI. CDR3 coding DNA: TGTGCCAGCAGTTACGACGGGACTGATCCTTATGGCTACACCTTC. Residues: CASSYDGTDPYGYTF.

Judged by abundance, this clonotype is large. The gene calls are TRBV27 and TRBJ1-1, with a weak D call TRBD1 (6 bases). The CDR3 is made up of 17 amino acids. Germline V gene data show CDR1 as MNHEY and CDR2 as SMNVEV (reference sequence). V shed 2 bases and J shed 4 bases, with 20 bases lying between them. In DNA form, the CDR3 reads TGTGCCAGCAGTTTAGGGCCATGGGGGGGCTCTGGCACTGAAGCTTTCTTT. Its translation: CASSLGPWGGSGTEAFF.

This clonotype turned up a few times. The chain has TRBV7-2 and TRBJ2-1, with 11 positions matching TRBD1. With V trimmed by 1 base and J by 7 bases, 6 bases remained unmatched. In germline, CDR1 is SGHTA, CDR2 FQGNSA. The CDR3 is made up of 16 amino acids. The chain's CDR3 is CASSLGTGGAYNEQFF. The CDR3 DNA reads TGTGCCAGCAGCTTAGGGACAGGGGGCGCATATAATGAGCAGTTCTTC.

In this sample, this clonotype turned up a few times. Germline and junction disagree at one end, which may indicate a read error. This sequence joins TRBV20-1 and TRBJ2-7, with 10 bases aligning to TRBD2. Germline lookup yields CDR1 DFQATT and CDR2 SNEGSKA (reference sequence). This CDR3 comprises 15 residues. The CDR3 DNA reads as TGCAGTGCTACCATGGTGGGGACTAGCGTCTCCCCCAAGGACTTC. Translated, it gives CSATMVGTSVSPKDF.

At least ten counts were recorded for this clonotype. The chain combines TRBV27 with TRBJ2-1; weak D call: TRBD2 (7 bases). V shed 5 bases and J shed 5 bases, with 19 bases lying between them. The germline CDR1 and CDR2 sequences are MNHEY and SMNVEV (reference sequence). This CDR3 comprises 16 residues. CDR3 in amino acids: CASSPIVGGVNNEQFF. The DNA for the CDR3 is TGTGCCAGCAGTCCCATAGTAGGGGGGGTCAACAATGAGCAGTTCTTC.

The chain is built from TRBV15 and TRBJ1-5; 10 nucleotides align to TRBD1. CDR3 length equals 14 residues. After removal of 4 bases from V and 5 bases from J, the junction contained 2 bases not matched to a gene. Germline values: CDR1 LNHNV, CDR2 YYDKDF (reference sequence). For the CDR3, the DNA is TGTGCCACCAGCACCGGGACAGGGGATCAGCCCCAGCATTTT. Protein: CATSTGTGDQPQHF.

This clonotype was recorded at least ten times. V and J are TRBV6-1 and TRBJ1-2, with 8 nucleotides matching TRBD1. From germline, CDR1 is MNHNS and CDR2 SASEGT. The V and J ends lost 8 bases and 8 bases, in that order; junction bases with no gene match: 13. The CDR3 runs to 14 residues. The CDR3 bases are TGTGCCAGCGGAAAAGACAGGGGCTCTTGGGGCTACACCTTC. Translation gives CASGKDRGSWGYTF.

V usage is TRBV11-1 and J usage is TRBJ2-5; the D gene is possibly TRBD2 (6 bases). Per germline, CDR1 SGHAT and CDR2 FQDESV (reference sequence). This CDR3 is 15 amino acids long. The germline V and J ends were trimmed by 4 bases and 2 bases, with 14 bases remaining between them. The CDR3 DNA sequence: TGTGCCAGCAGCTCCCCGATCGGGGGACAAGAGACCCAGTACTTC. Its protein product is CASSSPIGGQETQYF.

V usage is TRBV7-2 and J usage is TRBJ2-4; 7 nucleotides align to TRBD1. V shed 2 bases and J 4 bases; nucleotides not matched to a gene: 8. Germline V CDR1 and CDR2: SGHTA, FQGNSA. The CDR3 has 16 residues. CDR3 sequence reads: CASSLRTGPPKNIQYF. CDR3 coding DNA: TGTGCCAGCAGCTTACGGACAGGCCCACCAAAAAACATTCAGTACTTC.

This sequence joins TRBV28 and TRBJ2-7; tentative D call: TRBD1 (5 bases). The germline V gene has CDR1 MDHEN and CDR2 SYDVKM. V was cut by 0 bases and J by 5 bases, with 14 bases left in between. The CDR3 is 15 amino acids. The CDR3 DNA follows: TGTGCCAGCAGTTTATGGGGGCAGGTCCTCCACGAGCAGTACTTC. Encoded protein: CASSLWGQVLHEQYF.

V is TRBV5-3 and J is TRBJ2-7, with TRBD1 matching over 8 bases. TRBV5-3 counts as an open reading frame of uncertain function. This CDR3 region has 15 residues. The V and J ends lost 8 bases and 2 bases, in that order; junction bases with no gene match: 12. CDR3 loop: CASSQGTGATYEQYF. In DNA, the CDR3 is TGTGCCAGCAGCCAAGGGACAGGCGCTACCTACGAGCAGTACTTC.

The genes are TRBV27 and TRBJ2-1; unclear D gene. The CDR3 is 13 amino acids. The V gene's germline CDR1 is MNHEY and CDR2 SMNVEV (reference sequence). V shed 2 bases and J shed 4 bases, with 6 bases lying between them. CDR3 region: CASSLSPYNEQFF. The CDR3 nucleotides read TGTGCCAGCAGTTTAAGCCCATACAATGAGCAGTTCTTC.

V is TRBV30 and J is TRBJ2-3, with TRBD2 matching 12 bases. The trim removed 2 bases at V and 2 bases at J, leaving 14 bases unmatched. The CDR3 runs 19 residues. CDR1 and CDR2 from the germline V gene are GTSNPN and SVGIG (reference sequence). The CDR3 reads CAWSSEDSGLAGFTDTQYF. CDR3 coding DNA: TGTGCCTGGAGTAGTGAGGATTCCGGACTAGCGGGGTTCACAGATACGCAGTATTTT.

This clonotype has only a few counts. The chain joins TRBV6-6 to TRBJ2-5; D gene unclear. Germline V CDR1 and CDR2: MNHNY, SVGAGI (reference sequence). V shed 2 bases and J shed 0 bases, with 7 bases lying between them. This CDR3 is built from 14 residues. Here the CDR3 reads CASSYTRNQETQYF. CDR3 coding DNA: TGTGCCAGCAGTTACACCCGGAACCAAGAGACCCAGTACTTC.

The V call is TRBV12-3 or TRBV12-4, the J call TRBJ2-7; the D is unclear. The CDR3 is made up of 13 amino acids. The V end was cut by 5 bases, the J end by 3 bases, with 11 bases between. Here the CDR3 DNA reads TGTGCCAGCAGTAACGTTCAAGGCTACGAGCAGTACTTC. As protein: CASSNVQGYEQYF.